This passage covers 29 T cell receptor beta chains from one sample sequenced in a study of blood T cell repertoires in COVID-19. Using immunoSEQ multiplex PCR, the repertoire was profiled, and TCRdb retains in-frame clones only, with some absent. Of fewer than 200,000 clones listed, approximately 84% are singletons. Sample: peripheral blood. The receptor source for this set is a middle-aged man who had recovered from COVID-19.

CDR3 residues: CASSPSTGNYYEQYF. The CDR3, as DNA: TGTGCCAGCAGTCCCAGTACGGGGAACTACTACGAGCAGTACTTC. V is TRBV28 and J is TRBJ2-7; tentative D call: TRBD2 (5 bases). V lost 5 bases, J lost 3 bases, and 17 bases lay in between. Germline V gene data show CDR1 as MDHEN and CDR2 as SYDVKM. CDR3 length equals 15 residues.

The chain recombines TRBV4-2 with TRBJ1-5, with D hard to call. From germline, CDR1 is LGHNA and CDR2 YNFKEQ. The CDR3 consists of 13 residues. The germline V and J ends were trimmed by 0 bases and 7 bases, with 7 bases remaining between them. CDR3 sequence reads: CASSQDPVQPQHF. The CDR3 DNA follows: TGTGCCAGCAGCCAAGACCCGGTGCAGCCCCAGCATTTT.

The V call is TRBV19, the J call TRBJ2-5, with D perhaps matching TRBD1 (6 bases). V shed 6 bases and J shed 3 bases, with 11 bases lying between them. The germline gives CDR1 LNHDA, CDR2 SQIVND (reference sequence). CDR3 length: 13 residues. The CDR3 DNA reads TGTGCCAGTAGCCCGCGGACAGAAGAGACCCAGTACTTC. It is translated as CASSPRTEETQYF.

The CDR3 DNA is TGTGCCAGTAGTGAGGTGCGAGGAAACACCATATATTTT. Translation: CASSEVRGNTIYF. The rearrangement links TRBV19 to TRBJ1-3; D is uncertain. V shed 5 bases and J shed 4 bases, with 9 bases lying between them. Looked up from germline, CDR1 is LNHDA and CDR2 is SQIVND (reference sequence). This CDR3 comprises 13 residues. The full variable domain, completed using reference TRBV19 and TRBJ1-3, is DGGITQSPKYLFRKEGQNVTLSCEQNLNHDAMYWYRQDPGQGLRLIYYSQIVNDFQKGDIAEGYSVSREKKESFPLTVTSAQKNPTAFYLCASSEVRGNTIYFGEGSWLTVV.

The chain uses TRBV7-9 and TRBJ2-3; TRBD2 is a possible D gene (5 bases). Germline V gene lookup returns CDR1 SEHNR and CDR2 FQNEAQ (reference sequence). The CDR3 is made up of 14 amino acids. V was trimmed by 3 bases and J by 4 bases, leaving 11 bases between them. The CDR3 reads CASSFKRVADTQYF. CDR3 DNA: TGTGCCAGCAGCTTCAAGAGGGTGGCAGATACGCAGTATTTT.

The chain uses TRBV13 and TRBJ1-2, with D maybe TRBD1 (5 bases). Germline V gives CDR1 PRHDT, CDR2 FYEKMQ (reference sequence). The CDR3 sequence is 13 residues long. V was pared by 2 bases and J by 2 bases, with 6 bases between. Here the CDR3 reads CASSLRGNYGYTF. For the CDR3, the DNA is TGTGCCAGCAGCTTACGGGGGAACTATGGCTACACCTTC. Combining the CDR3 with reference TRBV13 and TRBJ1-2 gives the whole variable domain AAGVIQSPRHLIKEKRETATLKCYPIPRHDTVYWYQQGPGQDPQFLISFYEKMQSDKGSIPDRFSAQQFSDYHSELNMSSLELGDSALYFCASSLRGNYGYTFGSGTRLTVV.

A few counts support this clone. This chain joins TRBV9 and TRBJ2-5; possible D gene TRBD1, 6 bases. The length of the CDR3 is 14 residues. Germline V gene data show CDR1 as SGDLS and CDR2 as YYNGEE. V was trimmed by 0 bases and J by 4 bases, leaving 10 bases between them. CDR3 coding DNA: TGTGCCAGCAGCGTAGGTGCCAGGGGAGAGACCCAGTACTTC. This translates into CASSVGARGETQYF.

This sequence joins TRBV18 and TRBJ2-1; TRBD2 matches 12 bases. The ends lost 2 bases at V and 4 bases at J; junction bases unmatched: 3. The CDR3 is 16 amino acids. Germline V lookup: CDR1 KGHSH, CDR2 LQKENI. The CDR3 loop reads CASSPALAGGYNEQFF. The DNA for the CDR3 is TGTGCCAGCTCACCAGCCCTAGCGGGAGGGTACAATGAGCAGTTCTTC.

This clone was observed a few times. The gene calls are TRBV9 and TRBJ1-6; TRBD1 matches at 7 bases. V lost 3 bases to trimming and J lost 6 bases; unmatched junction nucleotides: 6. The length of the CDR3 is 15 residues. The germline V gene encodes CDR1 SGDLS and CDR2 YYNGEE. The CDR3 DNA sequence: TGTGCCAGCAGCGCCACCGGGACAGTTAATTCACCCCTCCACTTT. Amino acids: CASSATGTVNSPLHF.

This clone was counted only a few times. This chain joins TRBV7-2 and TRBJ2-1; D is uncertain. CDR1 and CDR2 from the germline V gene are SGHTA and FQGNSA. The V and J ends lost 5 bases and 6 bases respectively, with 8 bases between them. The CDR3 has 12 residues. The CDR3 loop is CASSKNGNEQFF. For the CDR3, the DNA is TGTGCCAGCAGCAAAAACGGCAATGAGCAGTTCTTC.

This chain joins TRBV5-8 and TRBJ2-3; 7 bases are a match to TRBD2. The CDR3 totals 15 residues. Germline CDR1 SGHTS, CDR2 YDEGEE. Unmatched junction bases numbered 8, after V lost 3 bases and J lost 4 bases. The CDR3 here is CASSWRSGRADTQYF. The DNA for the CDR3 is TGTGCCAGCAGCTGGCGTAGTGGGAGGGCAGATACGCAGTATTTT.

This clone was seen only a few times. J is TRBJ2-3 and V is TRBV2, with D perhaps TRBD2 (6 bases). Looked up from germline, CDR1 is SNHLY and CDR2 is FYNNEI. The ends were cut back, 5 bases at V and 0 bases at J, with 12 bases in the middle. This CDR3 region has 15 residues. The CDR3 is CASSRDSGSTDTQYF. DNA for the CDR3: TGTGCCAGCAGTAGAGATAGCGGAAGCACAGATACGCAGTATTTT.

The rearrangement links TRBV27 to TRBJ2-1, with D perhaps TRBD1 (6 bases). This CDR3 has 12 residues. V lost 5 bases to trimming and J lost 9 bases, with 11 bases between them. Looked up from germline, CDR1 is MNHEY and CDR2 is SMNVEV (reference sequence). Here the CDR3 DNA reads TGTGCCAGCAGTCAGGGGTCCGGTGAGCAGTTCTTC. Translation: CASSQGSGEQFF.

The rearrangement links TRBV6-5 to TRBJ1-2, with 7 bases identical to TRBD1. V trimming: 2 bases; J trimming: 1 base; junction bases outside the gene matches: 4. CDR1 is MNHEY and CDR2 is SVGAGI in the germline V gene. The CDR3 consists of 15 residues. This CDR3 reads CASSYGGTVNYGYTF. The CDR3 nucleotides are TGTGCCAGCAGTTACGGGGGGACAGTTAACTATGGCTACACCTTC.

CDR3 sequence: CASSLGDRVTQYF. The CDR3 DNA is TGTGCCAGCAGTCTCGGAGACAGGGTAACGCAGTATTTT. V gene TRBV27 combines with J gene TRBJ2-3; 7 nucleotides align to TRBD1. Germline values: CDR1 MNHEY, CDR2 SMNVEV (reference sequence). Germline trimming cut 5 bases from V and 9 bases from J; bases unmatched to any gene: 8. CDR3 length equals 13 residues.

J is TRBJ2-5 and V is TRBV5-6; 9 bases are a match to TRBD1. The CDR3 covers 15 residues. Germline assignment: CDR1 SGHDT and CDR2 YYEEEE. V lost 2 bases to trimming and J lost 4 bases; unmatched junction nucleotides: 6. CDR3 sequence (DNA): TGTGCCAGCAGCTTCGTTACGACAGGGGGAGAGACCCAGTACTTC. This translates into CASSFVTTGGETQYF.

V is TRBV11-2 and J is TRBJ1-3; 9 nucleotides align to TRBD1. The CDR3 sequence is 15 residues long. The junction had 5 bases not matched to a gene; V was cut back by 5 bases and J by 3 bases. From germline, CDR1 is SGHAT and CDR2 FQNNGV. CDR3 bases: TGTGCCAGCAGCGGACAGGGGCCCCGTGGAAACACCATATATTTT. Protein: CASSGQGPRGNTIYF. Looking up the rest from reference TRBV11-2 and TRBJ1-3 gives the full variable domain: EAGVAQSPRYKIIEKRQSVAFWCNPISGHATLYWYQQILGQGPKLLIQFQNNGVVDDSQLPKDRFSAERLKGVDSTLKIQPAKLEDSAVYLCASSGQGPRGNTIYFGEGSWLTVV.

The sample holds one count of this clone. The gene calls are TRBV6-2 or TRBV6-3 and TRBJ2-1, with 8 positions matching TRBD1. V lost 4 bases, J lost 8 bases, and 10 bases stayed unmatched. Germline V lookup: CDR1 MNHEY, CDR2 SVGEGT. This CDR3 comprises 15 residues. The CDR3 reads CASSFRDRLSDEQFF. The CDR3 nucleotides read TGTGCCAGCAGTTTCCGGGACAGGCTCTCGGATGAGCAGTTCTTC.

V usage is TRBV7-2 and J usage is TRBJ2-7; D is undetermined. Trimming removed 5 bases from V and 5 bases from J, with 19 bases in between. The CDR3 has 15 amino acids. Looked up from germline, CDR1 is SGHTA and CDR2 is FQGNSA. CDR3 amino acids: CASSPRVGDPNEQYF. The CDR3 DNA sequence: TGTGCCAGCAGCCCTCGAGTAGGAGACCCAAACGAGCAGTACTTC.

This clone was observed a single time. The V call is TRBV4-3, the J call TRBJ1-1, with D unclear. The CDR3 length is 13 residues. Trimming removed 0 bases at V and 1 base at J, with 3 bases between. Germline CDR1 reads LGHNA; CDR2 reads YSLEER. This CDR3 reads CASSQDGNTEAFF. The CDR3, as DNA: TGCGCCAGCAGCCAAGACGGGAACACTGAAGCTTTCTTT.

The table lists this clone with a count of one. The chain joins TRBV30 to TRBJ1-3, with D unresolved. Germline V gene data show CDR1 as GTSNPN and CDR2 as SVGIG (reference sequence). Trimming took off 2 bases at V and 1 base at J, with 12 bases between the two ends. The CDR3 spans 15 residues. This CDR3 reads CAWSFGLRSGNTIYF. The CDR3 DNA reads as TGTGCCTGGAGTTTTGGCTTACGTTCTGGAAACACCATATATTTT.

The chain combines TRBV27 with TRBJ2-7, with a possible D match to TRBD2 (5 bases). V lost 5 bases and J lost 3, with 14 bases in between. The CDR3 totals 14 residues. Germline V gene data show CDR1 as MNHEY and CDR2 as SMNVEV (reference sequence). In DNA, the CDR3 is TGTGCCAGCAGTGCCTTTACGGGGAACTACGAGCAGTACTTC. It yields the protein CASSAFTGNYEQYF.

The chain links TRBV25-1 to TRBJ1-2; 9 bases are a match to TRBD1. After removal of 8 bases from V and 5 bases from J, the junction contained 6 bases not matched to a gene. The CDR3 has 13 residues. Per germline, CDR1 MGHDK and CDR2 SYGVNS. DNA of the CDR3: TGTGCCAGCGGGGGACAGGGTTGGTATGGCTACACCTTC. Translated, it gives CASGGQGWYGYTF.

The chain recombines TRBV12-3 or TRBV12-4 with TRBJ2-3; 7 bases map to TRBD2. The CDR3 has 13 amino acids. The trim removed 3 bases at V and 4 bases at J, leaving 1 base unmatched. CDR3 coding DNA: TGTGCCAGCAGTTTCACTAGCGCAGATACGCAGTATTTT. This translates into CASSFTSADTQYF.

This chain connects TRBV27 to TRBJ2-7; 7 bases line up with TRBD1. V was pared by 5 bases and J by 4 bases, with 2 bases of the junction left unmatched. Germline assignment: CDR1 MNHEY and CDR2 SMNVEV (reference sequence). The CDR3 is made up of 12 amino acids. The CDR3, as DNA: TGTGCCAGCAGTAGGGACAGTTACGAGCAGTACTTC. Its translation is CASSRDSYEQYF.

The CDR3 sequence: CASSQVWTGFSGNTIYF. The CDR3 nucleotides read TGTGCCAGCAGCCAAGTGTGGACAGGCTTCTCTGGAAACACCATATATTTT. V gene TRBV14 combines with J gene TRBJ1-3; 7 nucleotides agree with TRBD1. This CDR3 spans 17 amino acids. The V segment lost 1 base and the J segment 0 bases; nucleotides outside the gene matches: 6. Germline V gives CDR1 SGHDN, CDR2 FVKESK.

The V call is TRBV4-3, the J call TRBJ2-1, with no clear D. This CDR3 comprises 16 residues. Germline-derived CDR1 and CDR2 are LGHNA and YSLEER. V was shortened by 0 bases and J by 3 bases, with 12 bases between the two germline ends. The CDR3 sequence: CASSQDNAVIYNEQFF. CDR3 DNA: TGCGCCAGCAGCCAAGATAACGCGGTCATCTACAATGAGCAGTTCTTC.

The chain carries TRBV4-1 and TRBJ1-3; D is undetermined. In germline, CDR1 is MGHRA, CDR2 YSYEKL. V was clipped by 0 bases and J by 7 bases, with 13 bases between them. The CDR3 extends over 15 amino acids. DNA for the CDR3: TGCGCCAGCAGCCAAGACCCCTATACGCGGAACACCATATATTTT. This translates into CASSQDPYTRNTIYF.

This chain uses TRBV27 with TRBJ1-1, with 7 bases fitting TRBD1. The CDR3 has 14 amino acids. Per the germline V gene, CDR1 is MNHEY and CDR2 is SMNVEV (reference sequence). Trimming cost V 9 bases and J 2 bases; bases outside gene matches: 9. CDR3 region: CARTGPEFNTEAFF. As DNA, the CDR3 is TGTGCCAGGACAGGGCCCGAGTTCAACACTGAAGCTTTCTTT.